Shown below are 17 T cell receptor beta chains from a single sample sequenced in a study of a mutant IDH1 vaccine in newly diagnosed glioma. Time point reported: week 35, safety follow-up. Doses consisted of 300 ug of mutant IDH1 20-mer peptide each, paired with topical imiquimod. Clones were sequenced by immunoSEQ multiplex PCR, and TCRdb holds only the in-frame ones, with some missing. Of roughly 60,000 clones listed, 60% to 75% are singletons. These TCRs' antigens remain unknown. The sequencing here drew on PBMCs, taken from a glioma patient whose treatment included an IDH1 peptide vaccine. These receptors all come from a man aged 45-65 years with glioma.

This clone was seen many times. This chain connects TRBV5-1 to TRBJ2-7; 8 nucleotides line up with TRBD1. Germline V CDR1 and CDR2: SGHRS, YFSETQ. Germline trimming cut 4 bases from V and 2 bases from J; bases unmatched to any gene: 5. This CDR3 has 14 amino acids. CDR3 region: CASSPTGATYEQYF. The CDR3 bases are TGCGCCAGCAGCCCGACAGGGGCGACCTACGAGCAGTACTTC.

This clone has more than one count but fewer than ten. The chain links TRBV7-3 to TRBJ2-2; D call uncertain. This CDR3 has 13 amino acids. The V gene's germline CDR1 is SGHTA and CDR2 FQGTGA. The V gene lost 2 bases and the J gene lost 6 bases, with 7 bases spanning the gap. CDR3 nucleotides: TGTGCCAGCAGCTTAGGCTCGGCCGGGGAGCTGTTTTTT. Amino acids: CASSLGSAGELFF.

This clone occurred once. The rearrangement joins TRBV11-2 to TRBJ2-1; D gene unclear. V was pared by 5 bases and J by 8 bases, with 13 bases between. This CDR3 has 13 amino acids. Germline V gives CDR1 SGHAT, CDR2 FQNNGV. CDR3 coding DNA: TGTGCCAGCAGCCCCCGCAGAGCCCATGAGCAGTTCTTC. It translates to CASSPRRAHEQFF. The complete variable domain, with remaining parts taken from reference TRBV11-2 and TRBJ2-1, reads EAGVAQSPRYKIIEKRQSVAFWCNPISGHATLYWYQQILGQGPKLLIQFQNNGVVDDSQLPKDRFSAERLKGVDSTLKIQPAKLEDSAVYLCASSPRRAHEQFFGPGTRLTVL.

The chain uses TRBV9 and TRBJ1-2, with no clear D. This CDR3 region has 18 residues. In germline, CDR1 is SGDLS, CDR2 YYNGEE. The V end was cut by 3 bases, the J end by 8 bases, with 29 bases between. The CDR3 region is CASSAPLGYGRRTGGYTF. CDR3 bases: TGTGCCAGCAGCGCCCCCTTAGGCTATGGACGCCGGACTGGAGGCTACACCTTC.

This chain links TRBV15 with TRBJ2-5, with D unclear. Per germline, CDR1 LNHNV and CDR2 YYDKDF (reference sequence). The CDR3 sequence is 13 residues long. V was pared by 0 bases and J by 5 bases, with 7 bases between. Written as DNA, the CDR3 is TGTGCCACCAGCAGAGATTTAGTTGAGACCCAGTACTTC. This sequence encodes CATSRDLVETQYF. The full variable domain, with the rest looked up from reference TRBV15 and TRBJ2-5, is DAMVIQNPRYQVTQFGKPVTLSCSQTLNHNVMYWYQQKSSQAPKLLFHYYDKDFNNEADTPDNFQSRRPNTSFCFLDIRSPGLGDTAMYLCATSRDLVETQYFGPGTRLLVL.

J is TRBJ1-6 and V is TRBV27; 9 positions match TRBD1. Germline values: CDR1 MNHEY, CDR2 SMNVEV (reference sequence). The CDR3 has 16 residues. V shed 0 bases, J shed 10 bases, and the junction held 7 bases outside the gene matches. Here the CDR3 reads CASSLSPTGGRSPLHF. The CDR3 DNA reads TGTGCCAGCAGTTTATCTCCGACAGGGGGAAGATCACCCCTCCACTTT.

The rearrangement links TRBV14 to TRBJ1-4; D remains ambiguous. V was pared by 0 bases and J by 7 bases, with 18 bases between. CDR1 and CDR2 (germline): SGHDN, FVKESK. The CDR3 contains 17 residues. The CDR3 region is CASSQDRALMGGEKLFF. For the CDR3, the DNA is TGTGCCAGCAGCCAAGATCGAGCCCTTATGGGCGGTGAAAAACTGTTTTTT.

This rearrangement joins TRBV7-9 to TRBJ1-4; 8 bases agree with TRBD1. The trim removed 0 bases at V and 7 bases at J, leaving 1 base unmatched. CDR3 length: 14 amino acids. Germline values: CDR1 SEHNR, CDR2 FQNEAQ (reference sequence). The CDR3 region has the DNA TGTGCCAGCAGCTTAGCGGACAGGGTTGAAAAACTGTTTTTT. It specifies CASSLADRVEKLFF.

The chain has TRBV2 and TRBJ2-7; D is undetermined. Germline CDR1 SNHLY, CDR2 FYNNEI. The CDR3 has 12 amino acids. Between the trimmed V and J ends, which lost 3 bases and 4 bases, there was a span of 7 bases. CDR3 loop: CASSERSYEQYF. The CDR3 DNA follows: TGTGCCAGCAGTGAGAGGTCTTACGAGCAGTACTTC. The variable domain in full, completed from reference TRBV2 and TRBJ2-7, reads EPEVTQTPSHQVTQMGQEVILRCVPISNHLYFYWYRQILGQKVEFLVSFYNNEISEKSEIFDDQFSVERPDGSNFTLKIRSTKLEDSAMYFCASSERSYEQYFGPGTRLTVT.

This rearrangement joins TRBV19 to TRBJ1-4; no reliable D call. CDR1 and CDR2 from the germline V gene are LNHDA and SQIVND (reference sequence). The CDR3 consists of 13 residues. V was clipped by 6 bases and J by 7 bases, with 12 bases between them. Written as DNA, the CDR3 is TGTGCCAGTAGGACTTGGGATGGTGAAAAACTGTTTTTT. Amino acid sequence: CASRTWDGEKLFF.

The DNA of the CDR3 is TGTGCCAGCCTTCTGCGAGGGCCTGAAGCTTTCTTT. This sequence encodes CASLLRGPEAFF. The V and J genes are TRBV21-1 and TRBJ1-1. TRBV21-1 is a listed pseudogene. The CDR3 totals 12 residues.

DNA for the CDR3: TGTGCCAGCAGCCAAACAGGACAGGGATTCTACTCTGGAAACACCATATATTTT. Its protein product is CASSQTGQGFYSGNTIYF. This chain connects TRBV4-2 to TRBJ1-3; TRBD1 matches at 8 bases. This CDR3 region has 18 residues. CDR1 is LGHNA and CDR2 is YNFKEQ in the germline V gene. J lost 0 bases, V lost 2 bases, and 9 bases had no gene match.

This clone has only one observation. The V and J genes are TRBV2 and TRBJ1-6; no reliable D call. Germline V CDR1 and CDR2: SNHLY, FYNNEI. This CDR3 is 14 amino acids long. V was pared by 7 bases and J by 0 bases, with 7 bases between. The CDR3 protein is CASNDGSYNSPLHF. As DNA, the CDR3 is TGTGCCAGCAACGACGGCTCCTATAATTCACCCCTCCACTTT.

J is TRBJ2-2 and V is TRBV5-4, with a weak D call TRBD2 (5 bases). This CDR3 is 15 amino acids long. In germline, CDR1 is SGHNT, CDR2 YYREEE (reference sequence). Trimming cost V 2 bases and J 3 bases, with 11 bases left between them. The CDR3 DNA reads as TGTGCCAGCAGCTTAGACCCGGAGGACACCGGGGAGCTGTTTTTT. This encodes CASSLDPEDTGELFF.

The V gene is TRBV7-9, the J gene TRBJ2-5, with D perhaps matching TRBD2 (6 bases). The germline V gene encodes CDR1 SEHNR and CDR2 FQNEAQ (reference sequence). V lost 4 bases and J 1 base, leaving 7 bases between the germline ends. This CDR3 region has 13 residues. CDR3: CASSSGGQETQYF. DNA of the CDR3: TGTGCCAGCAGCTCCGGGGGCCAAGAGACCCAGTACTTC.

This clone was observed a handful of times. This rearrangement joins TRBV30 to TRBJ1-5; TRBD1 is a possible D gene (5 bases). The CDR3 sequence is 13 residues long. The germline V gene has CDR1 GTSNPN and CDR2 SVGIG (reference sequence). V dropped 2 bases and J dropped 4 bases, with 9 bases sitting between them. CDR3 residues: CAWSKQVNQPQHF. The CDR3 DNA follows: TGTGCCTGGAGTAAACAGGTGAATCAGCCCCAGCATTTT. Full variable domain (missing parts from reference TRBV30 and TRBJ1-5): SQTIHQWPATLVQPVGSPLSLECTVEGTSNPNLYWYRQAAGRGLQLLFYSVGIGQISSEVPQNLSASRPQDRQFILSSKKLLLSDSGFYLCAWSKQVNQPQHFGDGTRLSIL.

The chain joins TRBV30 to TRBJ2-3, with 9 bases identical to TRBD1. The CDR3 is 14 residues long. V lost 5 bases, J lost 2 bases, and 5 bases stayed unmatched. CDR1 and CDR2 from the germline V gene are GTSNPN and SVGIG (reference sequence). CDR3 DNA: TGTGCCTGGGGCCGGGACAGGGTCACAGATACGCAGTATTTT. Encoded protein: CAWGRDRVTDTQYF. The entire variable domain, with the rest obtained from reference TRBV30 and TRBJ2-3, is as follows: SQTIHQWPATLVQPVGSPLSLECTVEGTSNPNLYWYRQAAGRGLQLLFYSVGIGQISSEVPQNLSASRPQDRQFILSSKKLLLSDSGFYLCAWGRDRVTDTQYFGPGTRLTVL.